A selection of T cell receptor beta chains follows, all from one sample in a study of relationships among human T cell subsets. A single record per CDR3 protein comes from TCRdb applying MiXCR to the multiplex PCR reads. The sample yields a few thousand distinct CDR3 sequences, around 75% seen once. The sequencing input was total T cells sorted from blood. All receptors come from a man between 40 and 49 years old in good health. The CDR3 runs from the conserved cysteine through the conserved F or W. A D gene is named only where the DNA matches it firmly. Where a row states a size, it is once, few, many or the class of an expanded clone; other rows omit it.

abundance	v_gene	len	j_gene	d_gene	CDR3nt	CDR3aa
.	TRBV28	13	TRBJ2-1	TRBD2	TGTGCCAGCAGTTCGACTAGCGGGTATGAGCAGTTCTTC	CASSSTSGYEQFF
few	TRBV29-1	12	TRBJ2-7	.	TGCAGCGTTGGTGGGCCTTCCTACGAGCAGTACTTC	CSVGGPSYEQYF
.	TRBV6-6	12	TRBJ2-1	.	TGTGCCAGCAGTTACTTTAGGAGTGAGCAGTTCTTC	CASSYFRSEQFF
.	TRBV5-6	17	TRBJ1-5	TRBD1	TGTGCCAGCAGTTTGGGCTCAGGGGGGAGTAGCAATCAGCCCCAGCATTTT	CASSLGSGGSSNQPQHF
.	TRBV2	11	TRBJ2-3	.	TGTGCCAGCGCAGGGATAGATACGCAGTATTTT	CASAGIDTQYF
.	TRBV7-2	15	TRBJ1-2	.	TGTGCCAGCAGCTTAGGAGGTAATACCTTCTATGGCTACACCTTC	CASSLGGNTFYGYTF
.	TRBV7-9	14	TRBJ2-7	.	TGTGCCAGCAGTTGGCAGGTCCAGAACTACGAGCAGTACTTC	CASSWQVQNYEQYF
once	TRBV2	12	TRBJ2-1	.	TGTGCCAGCAGTGACCCTAGCGATGAGCAGTTCTTC	CASSDPSDEQFF
few	TRBV6-5	13	TRBJ2-5	.	TGTGCCAGCAGTTACCCCGGGCAAGAGACCCAGTACTTC	CASSYPGQETQYF
.	TRBV6-5	13	TRBJ2-7	.	TGTGCCAGCAGTGCTAGCCACTCCTACGAGCAGTACTTC	CASSASHSYEQYF
.	TRBV7-9	14	TRBJ2-7	TRBD2	TGTGCCAGCAGCCTGGGACTAGCGGCCTACGAGCAGTACTTC	CASSLGLAAYEQYF
.	TRBV2	15	TRBJ2-3	TRBD2	TGTGCCAGCAGGAATAGCGGGAGCATAGGTAGTACGCAGTATTTT	CASRNSGSIGSTQYF
.	TRBV28	14	TRBJ2-3	.	TGTGCCAGTACACAGGATCCAAGGGCGGATACGCAGTATTTT	CASTQDPRADTQYF
.	TRBV12-3/TRBV12-4	13	TRBJ1-1	TRBD1	TGTGCCAGCGGGACAGGGGGAAACACTGAAGCTTTCTTT	CASGTGGNTEAFF
large	TRBV20-1	16	TRBJ1-1	TRBD1	TGCAGTGTCTCAGGGACAGGGTATTTGTTGAACACTGAAGCTTTCTTT	CSVSGTGYLLNTEAFF
few	TRBV19	13	TRBJ1-1	.	TGTGCCAGTAGTTTCGGACCTAACACTGAAGCTTTCTTT	CASSFGPNTEAFF
.	TRBV29-1	13	TRBJ2-7	.	TGCAGCGTCGTTACAGGGCCGATCTACGAGCAGTACTTC	CSVVTGPIYEQYF
.	TRBV29-1	16	TRBJ1-2	TRBD1	TGCAGCGTTCCCCCTCCCGGCGGGACAGGGGACTATGGCTACACCTTC	CSVPPPGGTGDYGYTF
.	TRBV20-1	12	TRBJ2-3	.	TGCAGTGCCAGGGAAAGCACAGATACGCAGTATTTT	CSARESTDTQYF
.	TRBV10-2	15	TRBJ1-5	.	TGCGCCAGCAGTGAGTCATCACCTAGCAATCAGCCCCAGCATTTT	CASSESSPSNQPQHF
few	TRBV28	15	TRBJ2-4	.	TGTGCCAGCAGTTTTGGTCGGCCAGCCAAAAACATTCAGTACTTC	CASSFGRPAKNIQYF
few	TRBV24-1	14	TRBJ2-1	.	TGTGCCACCAGGGGACGGGGAGCCTCCGATGAGCAGTTCTTC	CATRGRGASDEQFF
.	TRBV5-1	15	TRBJ1-3	.	TGCGCCAGCAGCTTGGCAGCGAACTATCTGGACACCATATATTTT	CASSLAANYLDTIYF
.	TRBV12-3/TRBV12-4	13	TRBJ1-1	TRBD1	TGTGCCAGCAGCCACAGGGACAGCCTGGAGGCTTTCTTT	CASSHRDSLEAFF
few	TRBV29-1	13	TRBJ2-7	.	TGCAGCGTTGAATGGCATTTCGGGGGCGAGCAGTACTTC	CSVEWHFGGEQYF
.	TRBV9	17	TRBJ2-7	TRBD1	TGTGCCAGCAGCGTGGGCACCCTCGGACAGGGGGTCGGGGAGCAGTACTTC	CASSVGTLGQGVGEQYF
.	TRBV28	11	TRBJ2-1	.	TGTGCCAGCAGTTTAGCGAATGAGCAGTTCTTC	CASSLANEQFF
.	TRBV12-3/TRBV12-4	14	TRBJ2-1	.	TGTGCCAGCAGTCCCCGGGGGACTTACAATGAGCAGTTCTTC	CASSPRGTYNEQFF
.	TRBV10-3	13	TRBJ1-6	.	TGTGCCATCAGTGCGCAGGATAATTCACCCCTCCACTTT	CAISAQDNSPLHF
.	TRBV20-1	14	TRBJ1-5	TRBD1	TGCAGTGCCCCAGCGGGACAGGTTAATCAGCCCCAGCATTTT	CSAPAGQVNQPQHF
.	TRBV7-8	13	TRBJ2-7	.	TGTGCCAGCAGCCCCTCGGAGGGCCGCGAGCAGTACTTC	CASSPSEGREQYF
.	TRBV12-3/TRBV12-4	13	TRBJ2-7	.	TGTGCCAGCAGTTTAGCGCGTCGATACGAGCAGTACTTC	CASSLARRYEQYF
.	TRBV7-9	14	TRBJ1-1	TRBD1	TGTGCCAGCAGCTGGGACAGATTGAACACTGAAGCTTTCTTT	CASSWDRLNTEAFF
.	TRBV20-1	16	TRBJ2-2	TRBD2	TGCAGTGCTAGAGAAGGCAGCGGGAGGGCCGGCGGGGAGCTGTTTTTT	CSAREGSGRAGGELFF
.	TRBV28	14	TRBJ2-7	.	TGTGCCAGCACGGAGGCAGGGAGCTCCTACGAGCAGTACTTC	CASTEAGSSYEQYF
.	TRBV19	13	TRBJ2-1	TRBD2	TGTGCCAGTATGGAGCGGGGGAGGAATGAGCAGTTCTTC	CASMERGRNEQFF
few	TRBV6-5	14	TRBJ2-7	TRBD1	TGTGCCAGCATTACCCGGGACAGACCCTACGAGCAGTACTTC	CASITRDRPYEQYF
.	TRBV12-5	13	TRBJ2-2	.	TGTGCTAGTGGTTCCATAGGAACCGGGGAGCTGTTTTTT	CASGSIGTGELFF
few	TRBV2	12	TRBJ2-5	.	TGTGCCAGCGGAGGGGGCCGAGAGACCCAGTACTTC	CASGGGRETQYF
.	TRBV24-1	13	TRBJ2-3	.	TGTGCCACCTTCGTAAAGGAGACAGATACGCAGTATTTT	CATFVKETDTQYF
.	TRBV28	15	TRBJ1-5	.	TGTGCCAGCAGTTTTCGCCGACAGGGCAATCAGCCCCAGCATTTT	CASSFRRQGNQPQHF
.	TRBV19	16	TRBJ2-1	TRBD1	TGTGCCAGTAGTAGGTCGACAGGGGGCCGAGGAAATGAGCAGTTCTTC	CASSRSTGGRGNEQFF
.	TRBV28	15	TRBJ2-1	TRBD1	TGTGCCAGCAGTCTATACGGACAGGGGGCGAATGAGCAGTTCTTC	CASSLYGQGANEQFF
.	TRBV7-8	17	TRBJ1-2	.	TGTGCCAGCAGCTTAGGAACAGGGATGGAATCTAACTATGGCTACACCTTC	CASSLGTGMESNYGYTF
.	TRBV4-1	16	TRBJ1-5	.	TGCGCCAGCAGCCAAGATCCCTCTGGACTCGGTCAGCCCCAGCATTTT	CASSQDPSGLGQPQHF
.	TRBV20-1	14	TRBJ2-1	.	TGCAGTGCTACCGTCGGCGGGGGCACGGATGAGCAGTTCTTC	CSATVGGGTDEQFF
.	TRBV4-1	13	TRBJ1-5	.	TGCGCCAGCGGGGAAACGGGGAATCAGCCCCAGCATTTT	CASGETGNQPQHF
.	TRBV12-3/TRBV12-4	11	TRBJ2-1	.	TGTGCCAGCAGTACTATCAATGAGCAGTTCTTC	CASSTINEQFF
.	TRBV5-5	14	TRBJ1-2	TRBD1	TGTGCCAGCAGATCCGGGGACAGGGTCTATGGCTACACCTTC	CASRSGDRVYGYTF
.	TRBV28	12	TRBJ2-5	.	TGTGCCAGCAGTTCTAGCATTCAGACCCAGTACTTC	CASSSSIQTQYF
.	TRBV6-1	16	TRBJ2-1	TRBD2	TGTGCCAGCAGTGAAACTAGCGGGAGTGGTAACAATGAGCAGTTCTTC	CASSETSGSGNNEQFF